The source of this TCR beta chain is a study of control samples from healthy donors and cancer patients. The protocol was immunoSEQ multiplex PCR, while the TCRdb copy is restricted to in-frame clones and leaves out a portion. The sample shows approximately 140,000 clones, 93% of them seen only once. The specimen sequenced was blood. The source is a man younger than 35 in good health.

The CDR3 nucleotides read TGTGCCAGTAGTATACGCACGAACACTGAAGCTTTCTTT. Translating gives CASSIRTNTEAFF. V is TRBV19 and J is TRBJ1-1, with D uncertain. Trimming took 2 bases from V and 1 from J, leaving 5 bases between them. This CDR3 region has 13 residues. Germline V gives CDR1 LNHDA, CDR2 SQIVND (reference sequence).